One sample yielded the 5 T cell receptor beta chains listed below, sequenced in a study of OX40 agonist ivuxolimab in advanced cancers. Measured with immunoSEQ multiplex PCR; TCRdb has only the in-frame clones, and not every one. The sample lists 70,000 or so clones, approximately 84% seen once, with roughly a sixth in the top ten. The input for sequencing was CD4+ or CD8+ T cells sorted from blood, taken in a trial of the OX40 agonist ivuxolimab. These receptor sequences come from an adult with an advanced solid tumor such as melanoma, head and neck, liver or kidney cancer.

This clone was picked up a small number of times. The gene calls are TRBV5-6 and TRBJ2-2, with 9 bases lining up with TRBD2. The CDR3 runs to 19 residues. The J segment lost 6 bases and the V segment lost 0 bases, leaving 15 bases of the junction unmatched. The germline CDR1 and CDR2 sequences are SGHDT and YYEEEE. CDR3 sequence reads: CASSLVAPGLAFSSGELFF. The CDR3 bases are TGTGCCAGCAGCTTGGTAGCCCCGGGACTAGCTTTTAGTTCCGGGGAGCTGTTTTTT.

The chain employs TRBV5-1 and TRBJ2-5; possibly TRBD1 for D (6 bases). V lost 3 bases to trimming and J lost 5 bases, with 20 bases between them. Germline CDR1 is SGHRS and CDR2 is YFSETQ. The CDR3 has 16 residues. The CDR3: CASSSGQQSPSETQYF. The DNA for the CDR3 is TGCGCCAGCAGCTCCGGACAGCAGTCTCCAAGTGAGACCCAGTACTTC.

The J gene is TRBJ2-7, the V gene TRBV6-1; TRBD1 might be the D (5 bases). CDR1 and CDR2 from the germline V gene are MNHNS and SASEGT. Trimming removed 9 bases at V and 2 bases at J, with 14 bases between. The CDR3 covers 13 residues. DNA of the CDR3: TGTGCCAGTAGCAGGGATTGGGCCTACGAGCAGTACTTC. It specifies CASSRDWAYEQYF.

This sequence joins TRBV15 and TRBJ2-1; 13 nucleotides line up with TRBD2. The trim removed 5 bases at V and 8 bases at J, leaving 6 bases unmatched. The CDR3 length is 15 residues. CDR1 is LNHNV and CDR2 is YYDKDF in the germline V gene (reference sequence). The CDR3 here is CATSVGLAGAYEQFF. CDR3 bases: TGTGCCACCAGCGTCGGACTAGCGGGAGCTTATGAGCAGTTCTTC. The variable domain in full, completed from reference TRBV15 and TRBJ2-1, reads DAMVIQNPRYQVTQFGKPVTLSCSQTLNHNVMYWYQQKSSQAPKLLFHYYDKDFNNEADTPDNFQSRRPNTSFCFLDIRSPGLGDTAMYLCATSVGLAGAYEQFFGPGTRLTVL.

This sequence joins TRBV4-1 and TRBJ2-7; 7 bases match TRBD2. Germline CDR1 is MGHRA and CDR2 is YSYEKL. V was clipped by 4 bases and J by 2 bases; unmatched bases: 5. The CDR3 spans 14 residues. The CDR3 sequence: CASSLRDYPYEQYF. The CDR3 DNA reads as TGCGCCAGCAGCCTCCGGGACTACCCCTACGAGCAGTACTTC.